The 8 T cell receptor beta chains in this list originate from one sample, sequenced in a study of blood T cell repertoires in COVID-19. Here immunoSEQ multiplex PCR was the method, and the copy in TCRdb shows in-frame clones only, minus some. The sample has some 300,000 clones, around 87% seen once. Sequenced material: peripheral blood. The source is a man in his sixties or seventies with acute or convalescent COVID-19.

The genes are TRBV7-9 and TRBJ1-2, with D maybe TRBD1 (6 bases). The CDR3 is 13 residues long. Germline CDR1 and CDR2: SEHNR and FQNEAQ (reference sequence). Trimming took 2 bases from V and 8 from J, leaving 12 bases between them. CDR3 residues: CASSLMGAWGYTF. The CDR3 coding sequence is TGTGCCAGCAGCTTAATGGGGGCCTGGGGCTACACCTTC.

The CDR3 coding sequence is TGCGCCAGCAGCCAAGAACGCTACTCTGGAAACACCATATATTTT. Amino acid sequence: CASSQERYSGNTIYF. The V call is TRBV4-3, the J call TRBJ1-3; D ambiguous. V lost 0 bases, J lost 0 bases, and 6 bases lay in between. Looked up from germline, CDR1 is LGHNA and CDR2 is YSLEER. This CDR3 contains 15 residues.

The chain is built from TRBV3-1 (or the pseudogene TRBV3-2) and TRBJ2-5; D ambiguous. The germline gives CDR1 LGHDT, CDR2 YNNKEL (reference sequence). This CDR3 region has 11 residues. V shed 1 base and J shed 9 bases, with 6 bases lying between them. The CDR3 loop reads CASSQVEAQYF. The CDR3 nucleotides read TGTGCCAGCAGCCAAGTTGAGGCCCAGTACTTC.

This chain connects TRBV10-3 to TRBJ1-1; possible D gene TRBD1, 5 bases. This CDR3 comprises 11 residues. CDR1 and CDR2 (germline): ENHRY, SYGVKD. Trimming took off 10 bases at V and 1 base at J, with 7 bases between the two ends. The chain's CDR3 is CATGQNTEAFF. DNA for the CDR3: TGTGCCACCGGACAGAACACTGAAGCTTTCTTT.

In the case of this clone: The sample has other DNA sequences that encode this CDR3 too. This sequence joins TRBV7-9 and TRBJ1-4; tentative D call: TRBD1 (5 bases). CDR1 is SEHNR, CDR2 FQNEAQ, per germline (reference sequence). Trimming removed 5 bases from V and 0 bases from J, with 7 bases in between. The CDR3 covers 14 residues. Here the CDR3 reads CASSPGATNEKLFF. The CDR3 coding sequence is TGTGCCAGCAGCCCGGGGGCAACTAATGAAAAACTGTTTTTT.

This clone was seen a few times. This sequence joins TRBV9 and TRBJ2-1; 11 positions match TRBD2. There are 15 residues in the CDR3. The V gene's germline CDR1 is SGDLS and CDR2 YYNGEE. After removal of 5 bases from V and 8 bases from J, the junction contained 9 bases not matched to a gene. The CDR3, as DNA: TGTGCCAGCAGTCTTAGCGGGGGGGCTATGTATGAGCAGTTCTTC. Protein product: CASSLSGGAMYEQFF.

The CDR3 nucleotides read TGTGCCAGCAGTACGCCGACAGGGAACCAAGAGACCCAGTACTTC. Protein sequence: CASSTPTGNQETQYF. This chain joins TRBV6-5 and TRBJ2-5; TRBD1 matches 7 bases. This CDR3 region has 15 residues. The junction had 6 bases not matched to a gene; V was cut back by 5 bases and J by 0 bases. CDR1 and CDR2 (germline): MNHEY, SVGAGI.

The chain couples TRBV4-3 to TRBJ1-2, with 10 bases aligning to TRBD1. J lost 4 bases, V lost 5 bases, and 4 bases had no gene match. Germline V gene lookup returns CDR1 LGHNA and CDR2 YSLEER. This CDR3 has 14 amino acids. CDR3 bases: TGCGCCAGCAGCACCCGGACAGGGGGCTATGGCTACACCTTC. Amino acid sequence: CASSTRTGGYGYTF.